The 9 T cell receptor beta chains listed next were all sequenced from one sample in a study of T cell changes during pregnancy in multiple sclerosis. This table comes from immunoSEQ multiplex PCR, and its TCRdb copy is limited to in-frame clones, with some not included. The sample yields 100,000 or so clones, around nine tenths seen once. The material was peripheral blood, obtained in the second trimester of pregnancy. The source of these receptors is a female donor with multiple sclerosis, enrolled in a pregnancy study.

This chain uses TRBV11-3 with TRBJ2-3; D is possibly TRBD2 (6 bases). Germline CDR1 SGHNT, CDR2 YENEEA. The CDR3 is 17 amino acids. V dropped 4 bases and J dropped 0 bases, with 17 bases sitting between them. CDR3 sequence (DNA): TGTGCCAGCAGCTCCGGCGGGGAGACCTCTAGCACAGATACGCAGTATTTT. This encodes CASSSGGETSSTDTQYF. The entire variable domain, with the rest obtained from reference TRBV11-3 and TRBJ2-3, is as follows: EAGVVQSPRYKIIEKKQPVAFWCNPISGHNTLYWYLQNLGQGPELLIRYENEEAVDDSQLPKDRFSAERLKGVDSTLKIQPAELGDSAVYLCASSSGGETSSTDTQYFGPGTRLTVL.

The chain is built from TRBV28 and TRBJ1-5; 8 bases match TRBD1. Germline trimming cut 1 base from V and 2 bases from J; bases unmatched to any gene: 4. This CDR3 is 16 amino acids long. The germline V gene encodes CDR1 MDHEN and CDR2 SYDVKM. The CDR3: CASSLSSGQGNQPQHF. CDR3 DNA: TGTGCCAGCAGTTTATCATCGGGACAGGGCAATCAGCCCCAGCATTTT.

The chain is built from TRBV6-6 and TRBJ1-2, with D possibly TRBD1 on 6 matching bases. The germline V gene encodes CDR1 MNHNY and CDR2 SVGAGI (reference sequence). The V and J ends lost 2 bases and 6 bases respectively, with 16 bases between them. This CDR3 spans 15 amino acids. CDR3 sequence (DNA): TGTGCCAGCAGTTACGCGGCGACAGGCCCAAATGGCTACACCTTC. It codes for CASSYAATGPNGYTF.

This chain connects TRBV10-3 to TRBJ1-2, with TRBD1 matching 12 bases. V lost 6 bases and J lost 6; bases outside the gene matches: 5. The length of the CDR3 is 14 residues. Germline V CDR1 and CDR2: ENHRY, SYGVKD. CDR3 in amino acids: CAIRGTGGQDGYTF. The CDR3 nucleotides read TGTGCCATCAGAGGGACAGGGGGCCAGGATGGCTACACCTTC.

This clone was counted once. V gene TRBV7-9 combines with J gene TRBJ1-3; D unclear. This CDR3 has 12 amino acids. V was cut by 11 bases and J by 0 bases, with 8 bases left in between. Germline V gene lookup returns CDR1 SEHNR and CDR2 FQNEAQ (reference sequence). CDR3 sequence: CASSISGNTIYF. Here the CDR3 DNA reads TGTGCCTCGAGTATCTCTGGAAACACCATATATTTT. Combining the CDR3 with reference TRBV7-9 and TRBJ1-3 gives the whole variable domain DTGVSQNPRHKITKRGQNVTFRCDPISEHNRLYWYRQTLGQGPEFLTYFQNEAQLEKSRLLSDRFSAERPKGSFSTLEIQRTEQGDSAMYLCASSISGNTIYFGEGSWLTVV.

The chain is built from TRBV5-6 and TRBJ1-1, with 8 bases lining up with TRBD1. The CDR3 has 14 residues. V trimming: 4 bases; J trimming: 1 base; junction bases outside the gene matches: 3. The germline V gene encodes CDR1 SGHDT and CDR2 YYEEEE. The CDR3 DNA reads TGTGCCAGCAGCCCAGGGGGCAGGAACACTGAAGCTTTCTTT. This sequence encodes CASSPGGRNTEAFF.

V and J are TRBV27 and TRBJ2-5, with 8 bases that match TRBD2. The CDR3 spans 17 residues. Germline-derived CDR1 and CDR2 are MNHEY and SMNVEV (reference sequence). V lost 2 bases, J lost 5 bases, and 13 bases stayed unmatched. In DNA form, the CDR3 reads TGTGCCAGCAGTTTAGGACTAGCCCCGGGAGATGGGGAGACCCAGTACTTC. Translated: CASSLGLAPGDGETQYF.

The gene calls are TRBV28 and TRBJ1-5; TRBD1 matches at 7 bases. The CDR3 is made up of 16 amino acids. V was pared by 5 bases and J by 2 bases, with 9 bases of the junction left unmatched. Per the germline V gene, CDR1 is MDHEN and CDR2 is SYDVKM. CDR3 in DNA: TGTGCCAGCAGTCCAGCCGACAGGGTACGCAATCAGCCCCAGCATTTT. It translates to CASSPADRVRNQPQHF.

The chain joins TRBV27 to TRBJ1-1; a weak D match, TRBD1 (6 bases). Trimming cost V 5 bases and J 5 bases, with 12 bases left between them. The CDR3 is 13 residues long. Germline V gene lookup returns CDR1 MNHEY and CDR2 SMNVEV (reference sequence). The CDR3 coding sequence is TGTGCCAGCAGTCGTCAGGGGAGTACTGAAGCTTTCTTT. As protein: CASSRQGSTEAFF.